The 8 T cell receptor beta chains below were found in one sample sequenced in a study of T cells in Graves' hyperthyroidism and ophthalmopathy. Template material for amplifying TCR beta CDR3 regions consisted of RNA transcripts. Using the HTBI primer set, a first-round RT-PCR was run on the TCR CDR3. TCRdb reprocessed the multiplex PCR reads with MiXCR, giving one entry per CDR3 protein. The sample records more than 500,000 distinct CDR3 sequences, roughly 15% being singletons. Sequencing used blood. The receptors stem from a middle-aged woman with Graves' ophthalmopathy.

This clonotype appeared many times. This rearrangement joins TRBV20-1 to TRBJ1-5; D not resolved. This CDR3 region has 16 residues. V was pared by 2 bases and J by 0 bases, with 14 bases between. The germline V gene has CDR1 DFQATT and CDR2 SNEGSKA (reference sequence). CDR3 sequence reads: CSARSAESYSNQPQHF. In DNA, the CDR3 is TGCAGTGCTAGATCCGCGGAGAGTTATAGCAATCAGCCCCAGCATTTT.

This clonotype was seen ten or more times. The CDR3: CASTEEGVQPQHF. The DNA for the CDR3 is TGTGCCAGCACCGAGGAGGGGGTTCAGCCCCAGCATTTT. The chain couples TRBV12-3 or TRBV12-4 to TRBJ1-5, with D maybe TRBD1 (6 bases). The V end was cut by 7 bases, the J end by 6 bases, with 13 bases between. The CDR3 spans 13 residues.

This clonotype was detected many times. This rearrangement joins TRBV7-9 to TRBJ1-5; no reliable D call. Trimming stripped 5 bases from V and 5 bases from J, with 7 bases between. This CDR3 region has 12 residues. In germline, CDR1 is SEHNR, CDR2 FQNEAQ (reference sequence). Written as DNA, the CDR3 is TGTGCCAGCAGCGAGCGGGATCAGCCCCAGCATTTT. Translating it yields CASSERDQPQHF.

This clonotype was found many times. The genes are TRBV30 and TRBJ2-7; TRBD1 is a possible D gene (6 bases). Germline V gives CDR1 GTSNPN, CDR2 SVGIG (reference sequence). The CDR3 is 13 amino acids. Trimming cost V 0 bases and J 7 bases, with 13 bases left between them. CDR3 loop: CAWSVLIRGEQYF. CDR3 sequence (DNA): TGTGCCTGGAGTGTCCTAATCAGGGGTGAGCAGTACTTC.

The chain recombines TRBV7-2 with TRBJ2-7, with 7 positions matching TRBD1. This CDR3 is built from 13 residues. Germline V gene sequence: CDR1 SGHTA, CDR2 FQGNSA. The trim removed 3 bases at V and 6 bases at J, leaving 5 bases unmatched. The CDR3, as DNA: TGTGCCAGCAGCTTCGACAGGGAAGCCGAGCAGTACTTC. Translated, it gives CASSFDREAEQYF.

Ten or more counts support this clonotype. The chain has TRBV2 and TRBJ2-5, with D maybe TRBD1 (6 bases). Germline values: CDR1 SNHLY, CDR2 FYNNEI. The ends were cut back, 10 bases at V and 4 bases at J, with 22 bases in the middle. There are 15 residues in the CDR3. CDR3 DNA sequence: TGTGCCACCAAGGGCCTTAGGACAGCGCGAGAGACCCAGTACTTC. Translation: CATKGLRTARETQYF.

V gene TRBV6-1 combines with J gene TRBJ1-5; possibly TRBD1 for D (5 bases). V shed 2 bases and J shed 5 bases, with 13 bases lying between them. Germline CDR1 is MNHNS and CDR2 is SASEGT. The CDR3 runs to 15 residues. The CDR3 protein is CASSEPGQLHQPQHF. CDR3 DNA sequence: TGTGCCAGCAGTGAACCGGGGCAGCTCCATCAGCCCCAGCATTTT.

This clonotype came up many times. The chain has TRBV20-1 and TRBJ2-2; 8 nucleotides align to TRBD1. Trimming removed 3 bases from V and 7 bases from J; junction bases left unmatched: 4. The CDR3 spans 13 residues. Germline V gives CDR1 DFQATT, CDR2 SNEGSKA (reference sequence). CDR3: CSARGQVSGELFF. In nucleotides, the CDR3 is TGCAGTGCTAGGGGACAGGTTAGCGGGGAGCTGTTTTTT.